This passage covers 10 T cell receptor beta chains from one sample sequenced in a study of blood T cell repertoires in COVID-19. The assay was immunoSEQ multiplex PCR, and TCRdb's table has in-frame clones only and misses some. Of about 330,000 clones in the sample, about 87% are singletons; the top ten hold about 5.7%. Sequencing was performed on PBMCs or T cells enriched from blood (not recorded which). The receptors originated from a young woman who had recovered from COVID-19.

The chain uses TRBV27 and TRBJ1-1, with D hard to call. CDR3 size: 13 residues. From germline, CDR1 is MNHEY and CDR2 SMNVEV (reference sequence). V dropped 6 bases and J dropped 7 bases, with 15 bases sitting between them. The CDR3 protein is CASSAPFGGEAFF. The CDR3 coding sequence is TGTGCCAGCAGCGCCCCCTTCGGCGGTGAAGCTTTCTTT.

The genes are TRBV13 and TRBJ1-2; no definite D call. There are 13 residues in the CDR3. CDR1 and CDR2 (germline): PRHDT, FYEKMQ (reference sequence). With 5 bases removed from V and 4 bases from J, the gap between germline ends came to 11 bases. CDR3 coding DNA: TGTGCCAGCAGCCCCGGAAGGAGCTATGGCTACACCTTC. Amino acids: CASSPGRSYGYTF.

The sample holds one count of this clone. The chain recombines TRBV7-8 with TRBJ2-7, with a possible D match to TRBD1 (6 bases). Trimming pared 6 bases from V and 6 bases from J, leaving 24 bases between. The CDR3 contains 16 residues. Per germline, CDR1 SGHVS and CDR2 FQNEAQ. For the CDR3, the DNA is TGTGCCAGCAGTTTCCCCTCTCAGGGGAGCAAGGGCGAGCAGTACTTC. It specifies CASSFPSQGSKGEQYF.

The CDR3 nucleotides are TGTGCCAGCAGCTCCCCCCAGGGGGCAGACGCCTACGAGCAGTACTTC. Translation: CASSSPQGADAYEQYF. V gene TRBV7-9 combines with J gene TRBJ2-7; 8 bases are a match to TRBD1. After removal of 4 bases from V and 2 bases from J, the junction contained 10 bases not matched to a gene. CDR1 is SEHNR, CDR2 FQNEAQ, per germline (reference sequence). The CDR3 extends over 16 amino acids.

This chain joins TRBV24-1 and TRBJ1-2; D remains ambiguous. V gave up 5 bases and J gave up 4 bases, with 10 bases separating them. CDR1 and CDR2 (germline): KGHDR, SFDVKD. This CDR3 region has 13 residues. CDR3 sequence reads: CATSAAGTYGYTF. CDR3 nucleotides: TGTGCCACCAGTGCAGCAGGCACCTATGGCTACACCTTC.

The V call is TRBV6-2 or TRBV6-3, the J call TRBJ2-3; D perhaps matches TRBD2 (6 bases). Germline V lookup: CDR1 MNHEY, CDR2 SVGEGT. This CDR3 contains 17 residues. V dropped 2 bases and J dropped 8 bases, with 23 bases sitting between them. CDR3 amino acids: CASSYLSAGPRRGTQYF. CDR3 nucleotide sequence: TGTGCCAGCAGTTACCTTTCCGCGGGGCCCCGCCGAGGTACGCAGTATTTT.

The V gene is TRBV24-1, the J gene TRBJ1-2, with D uncertain. The V and J ends lost 1 base and 8 bases respectively, with 19 bases between them. CDR3 length: 16 residues. Germline CDR1 and CDR2: KGHDR and SFDVKD. The CDR3 loop is CATSDFPPRPPRGYTF. The CDR3, as DNA: TGTGCCACCAGTGATTTTCCCCCACGGCCACCGCGGGGCTACACCTTC.

CDR3 nucleotide sequence: TGTGCCAGCAGCTTGTCCCAGGGGCACGAGCAGTACTTC. Amino acid sequence: CASSLSQGHEQYF. This rearrangement joins TRBV5-6 to TRBJ2-7; perhaps TRBD1 as D (6 bases). Between the trimmed V and J ends, which lost 1 base and 5 bases, there was a span of 10 bases. The CDR3 totals 13 residues. The germline V gene has CDR1 SGHDT and CDR2 YYEEEE.

This clone showed up just a few times. The V and J genes are TRBV24-1 and TRBJ2-1, with D perhaps TRBD2 (5 bases). Trimming took 5 bases from V and 3 from J, leaving 10 bases between them. Germline loops: CDR1 KGHDR, CDR2 SFDVKD. This CDR3 is 14 amino acids long. CDR3 loop: CATSGTSDYNEQFF. In DNA, the CDR3 is TGTGCCACCAGTGGGACTTCCGACTACAATGAGCAGTTCTTC.

This clone was seen just once. This chain links TRBV15 with TRBJ2-7; maybe TRBD2 (5 bases). From germline, CDR1 is LNHNV and CDR2 YYDKDF (reference sequence). CDR3 length: 16 amino acids. The ends were cut back, 4 bases at V and 2 bases at J, with 18 bases in the middle. CDR3 DNA: TGTGCCACCAGCATAGAAAAGCACGGGGTCACCTACGAGCAGTACTTC. Translated, it gives CATSIEKHGVTYEQYF.